Listed below are T cell receptor beta chains from one sample, sequenced in a study of blood T cell repertoires in COVID-19. Method: immunoSEQ multiplex PCR; TCRdb's copy keeps in-frame clones and lacks some. Of approximately 180,000 clones listed, about 78% were seen once; the top ten hold about 18%. Sequenced input: PBMCs or T cells enriched from blood (not recorded which). Receptors were obtained from a woman aged 50 to 60 who had recovered from COVID-19. Each CDR3 is given with its conserved first and last residue. Each record gives: V gene, D gene, clone size, J gene, CDR3 DNA, CDR3 protein. D genes are given only for firm matches. For some rows the clone size is stated as once, few or many, or as a class when expanded; others skip it.

v_call: TRBV4-2
d_call: .
clone_size: .
j_call: TRBJ1-6
cdr3_nt: TGTGCCAGCAGCCAAGATTTTGCCAGGACAGCGAATTCACCCCTCCACTTT
cdr3_aa: CASSQDFARTANSPLHF

v_call: TRBV4-1
d_call: .
clone_size: .
j_call: TRBJ1-4
cdr3_nt: TGCGCCAGCAGCCACCAGAGGACAACAACTAATGAAAAACTGTTTTTT
cdr3_aa: CASSHQRTTTNEKLFF

v_call: TRBV12-3/TRBV12-4
d_call: .
clone_size: once
j_call: TRBJ1-1
cdr3_nt: TGTGCCAGCAGCTTTCCCGGGACATTGGAAGCTTTCTTT
cdr3_aa: CASSFPGTLEAFF

v_call: TRBV5-6
d_call: TRBD1
clone_size: few
j_call: TRBJ1-2
cdr3_nt: TGTGCCAGCAACTTGGACAGGGCCTCTGGCTACACCTTC
cdr3_aa: CASNLDRASGYTF

v_call: TRBV2
d_call: .
clone_size: .
j_call: TRBJ2-7
cdr3_nt: TGTGCCAGCAGTGGGGGCAGGGGATACGAGCAGTACTTC
cdr3_aa: CASSGGRGYEQYF

v_call: TRBV28
d_call: TRBD2
clone_size: .
j_call: TRBJ2-2
cdr3_nt: TGTGCCAGCAGGATCGGGACTAGCGGGATCGGGGAGCTGTTTTTT
cdr3_aa: CASRIGTSGIGELFF

v_call: TRBV7-7
d_call: TRBD2
clone_size: .
j_call: TRBJ2-2
cdr3_nt: TGTGCCAGCAGCCCGGGACTAGCGGGAGTGGCCGGGGAGCTGTTTTTT
cdr3_aa: CASSPGLAGVAGELFF

v_call: TRBV12-3/TRBV12-4
d_call: .
clone_size: once
j_call: TRBJ1-2
cdr3_nt: TGTGCCAGCAGTAAGCGGGGCACCTATGGCTACACCTTC
cdr3_aa: CASSKRGTYGYTF

v_call: TRBV11-2
d_call: .
clone_size: .
j_call: TRBJ2-3
cdr3_nt: TGTGCCAGCAGCCCCCCTAGCTTCGGCACAGATACGCAGTATTTT
cdr3_aa: CASSPPSFGTDTQYF

v_call: TRBV5-8
d_call: TRBD2
clone_size: .
j_call: TRBJ2-7
cdr3_nt: TGTGCCAGCAGGGGGGGTGGCGGCGGGAGCCTCTACGAGCAGTACTTC
cdr3_aa: CASRGGGGGSLYEQYF

v_call: TRBV7-7
d_call: TRBD2
clone_size: .
j_call: TRBJ2-5
cdr3_nt: TGTGCCAGCAGCCCAACTAGCGGGAGTTCTGAGACCCAGTACTTC
cdr3_aa: CASSPTSGSSETQYF

v_call: TRBV25-1
d_call: TRBD2
clone_size: .
j_call: TRBJ2-7
cdr3_nt: TGTGCCAGCGACTCAGCGGGGTATTGTTTCTACGAGCAGTACTTC
cdr3_aa: CASDSAGYCFYEQYF

v_call: TRBV28
d_call: TRBD1
clone_size: .
j_call: TRBJ2-7
cdr3_nt: TGTGCCAGCAGTATGGTTGACAGGGTTAACGAGCAGTACTTC
cdr3_aa: CASSMVDRVNEQYF

v_call: TRBV10-1
d_call: .
clone_size: .
j_call: TRBJ2-3
cdr3_nt: TGCGCCAGCAGTGAGTCGACAGCTAGCACAGATACGCAGTATTTT
cdr3_aa: CASSESTASTDTQYF

v_call: TRBV4-1
d_call: .
clone_size: .
j_call: TRBJ2-1
cdr3_nt: TGCGCCAGCAGCCAATCTAAGGGACTGGACAACTCCTACAATGAGCAGTTCTTC
cdr3_aa: CASSQSKGLDNSYNEQFF